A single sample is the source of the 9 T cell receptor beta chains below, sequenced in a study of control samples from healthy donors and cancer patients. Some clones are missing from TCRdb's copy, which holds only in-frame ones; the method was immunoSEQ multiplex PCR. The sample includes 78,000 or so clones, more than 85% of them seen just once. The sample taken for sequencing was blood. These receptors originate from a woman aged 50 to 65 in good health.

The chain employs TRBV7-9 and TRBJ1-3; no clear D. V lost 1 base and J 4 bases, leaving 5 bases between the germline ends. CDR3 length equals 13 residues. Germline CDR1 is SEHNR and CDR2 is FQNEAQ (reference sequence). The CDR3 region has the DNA TGTGCCAGCAGCTTAGTTGGAGGAAACACCATATATTTT. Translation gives CASSLVGGNTIYF.

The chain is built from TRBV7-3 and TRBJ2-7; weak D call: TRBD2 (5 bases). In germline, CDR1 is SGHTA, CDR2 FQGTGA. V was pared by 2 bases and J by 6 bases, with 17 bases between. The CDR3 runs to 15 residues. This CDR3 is CASSLVVGAHSEQYF. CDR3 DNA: TGTGCCAGCAGCTTAGTGGTGGGAGCCCACAGCGAGCAGTACTTC.

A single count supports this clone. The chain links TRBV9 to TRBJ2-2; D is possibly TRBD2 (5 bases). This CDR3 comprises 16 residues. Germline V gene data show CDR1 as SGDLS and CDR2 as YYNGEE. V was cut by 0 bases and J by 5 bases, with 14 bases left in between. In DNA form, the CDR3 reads TGTGCCAGCAGCGTAGACTTGCGGGTAGGGACCGGGGAGCTGTTTTTT. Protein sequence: CASSVDLRVGTGELFF. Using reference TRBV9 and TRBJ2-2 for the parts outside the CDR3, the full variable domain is DSGVTQTPKHLITATGQRVTLRCSPRSGDLSVYWYQQSLDQGLQFLIQYYNGEERAKGNILERFSAQQFPDLHSELNLSSLELGDSALYFCASSVDLRVGTGELFFGEGSRLTVL.

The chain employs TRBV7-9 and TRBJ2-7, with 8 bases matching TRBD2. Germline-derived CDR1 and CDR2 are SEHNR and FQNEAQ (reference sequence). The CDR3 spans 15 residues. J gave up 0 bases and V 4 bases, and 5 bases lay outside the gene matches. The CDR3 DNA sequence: TGTGCCAGCAGCTCCAGCGGGAGAGGCTCCTACGAGCAGTACTTC. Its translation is CASSSSGRGSYEQYF.

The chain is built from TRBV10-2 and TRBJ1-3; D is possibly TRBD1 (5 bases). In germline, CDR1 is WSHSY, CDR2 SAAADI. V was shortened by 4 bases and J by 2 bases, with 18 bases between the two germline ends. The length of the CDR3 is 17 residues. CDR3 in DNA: TGCGCCAGCAGTGCGGCATCCCGGGGGACCCCTGGAAACACCATATATTTT. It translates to CASSAASRGTPGNTIYF.

The CDR3 DNA follows: TGTGCCAGCAGCCCGACAGGTGACACTGAAGCTTTCTTT. Encoded protein: CASSPTGDTEAFF. This chain joins TRBV5-4 and TRBJ1-1, with D possibly being TRBD1 (6 bases). In germline, CDR1 is SGHNT, CDR2 YYREEE (reference sequence). The CDR3 runs to 13 residues. The V end was cut by 4 bases, the J end by 3 bases, with 10 bases between.

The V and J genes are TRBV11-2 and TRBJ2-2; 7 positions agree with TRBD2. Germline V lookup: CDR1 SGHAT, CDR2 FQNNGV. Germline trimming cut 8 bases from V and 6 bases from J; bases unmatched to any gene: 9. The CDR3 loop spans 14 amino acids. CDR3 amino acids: CASSRSGVAGELFF. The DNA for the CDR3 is TGTGCCAGCTCCCGGAGCGGGGTTGCCGGGGAGCTGTTTTTT.

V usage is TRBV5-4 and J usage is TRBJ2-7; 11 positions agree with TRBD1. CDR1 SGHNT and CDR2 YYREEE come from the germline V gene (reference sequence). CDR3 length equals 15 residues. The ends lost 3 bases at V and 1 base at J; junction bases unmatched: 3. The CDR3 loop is CASSWGQGVSYEQYF. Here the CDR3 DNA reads TGTGCCAGCAGCTGGGGACAGGGGGTATCCTACGAGCAGTACTTC.

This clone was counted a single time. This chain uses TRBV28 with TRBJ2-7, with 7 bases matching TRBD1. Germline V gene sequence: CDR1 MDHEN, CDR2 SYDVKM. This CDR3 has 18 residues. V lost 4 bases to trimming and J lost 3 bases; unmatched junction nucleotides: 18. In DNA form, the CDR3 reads TGTGCCAGCAGTTCCATCCGCCCCCGACAGGGAAGCTTCTACGAGCAGTACTTC. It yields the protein CASSSIRPRQGSFYEQYF.